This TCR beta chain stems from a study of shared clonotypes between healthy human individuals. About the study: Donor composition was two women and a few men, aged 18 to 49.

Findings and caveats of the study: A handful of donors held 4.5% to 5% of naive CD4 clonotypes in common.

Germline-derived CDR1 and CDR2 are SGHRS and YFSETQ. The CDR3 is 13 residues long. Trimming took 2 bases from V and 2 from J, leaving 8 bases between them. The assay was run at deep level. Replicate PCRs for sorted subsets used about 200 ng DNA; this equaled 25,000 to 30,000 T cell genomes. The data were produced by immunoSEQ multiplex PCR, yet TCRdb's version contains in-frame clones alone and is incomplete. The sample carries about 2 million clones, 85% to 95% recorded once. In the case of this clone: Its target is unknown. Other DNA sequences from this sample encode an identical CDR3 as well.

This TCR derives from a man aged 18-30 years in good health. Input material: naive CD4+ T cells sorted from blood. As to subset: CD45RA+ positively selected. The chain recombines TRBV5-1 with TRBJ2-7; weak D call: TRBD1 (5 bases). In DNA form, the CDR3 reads TGCGCCAGCAGCTTACAGGAGACCTACGAGCAGTACTTC. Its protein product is CASSLQETYEQYF.